A single T cell receptor beta chain is shown here with its context. This sample stems from a study of cytomegalovirus exposure and HLA in healthy donors. From germline, CDR1 is SEHNR and CDR2 FQNEAQ (reference sequence). This CDR3 has 17 amino acids. The junction had 12 bases not matched to a gene; V was cut back by 5 bases and J by 2 bases. This PCR relied on a set of 60 Vbeta primers and 13 Jbeta primers. Generated by immunoSEQ multiplex PCR, the TCRdb table keeps only in-frame clones and is missing some. Found here are 150,000 to 180,000 clones, around 75% of them singletons; the top ten hold under 1.5%.

This chain connects TRBV7-9 to TRBJ2-7, with TRBD2 matching over 10 bases. This clonotype was sampled from a man younger than 35 in good health and CMV-seronegative. The source material was PBMCs. The CDR3 nucleotides are TGTGCCAGCAGCCCCGGGGTAGCGGGAGGCCTAACCTACGAGCAGTACTTC. It encodes CASSPGVAGGLTYEQYF.